The 24 T cell receptor beta chains below all came from one sample that was sequenced in a study of blood T cell repertoires in COVID-19. The assay was immunoSEQ multiplex PCR, and TCRdb's table has in-frame clones only and misses some. The table has roughly 110,000 clones, approximately 90% seen once; the top ten hold more than 0.9%. Sequencing used peripheral blood. All receptors come from a young woman with acute or convalescent COVID-19.

CDR3 sequence (DNA): TGCGCCAGCAGCCAAGATCCAGGGGGGATCGGGGAGACCCAGTACTTC. It encodes CASSQDPGGIGETQYF. This sequence joins TRBV4-1 and TRBJ2-5, with D maybe TRBD1 (7 bases). This CDR3 spans 16 amino acids. Trimming shortened V by 0 bases and J by 5 bases, and 16 bases separated the two germline ends. CDR1 MGHRA and CDR2 YSYEKL come from the germline V gene.

The chain carries TRBV29-1 and TRBJ2-5, with 13 nucleotides matching TRBD2. Trimming removed 8 bases from V and 2 bases from J; junction bases left unmatched: 5. The length of the CDR3 is 14 residues. Per germline, CDR1 SQVTM and CDR2 ANQGSEA. CDR3 nucleotides: TGCAGCCTCGGGACTAGCGGGGTTCAAGAGACCCAGTACTTC. It translates to CSLGTSGVQETQYF.

V and J are TRBV5-5 and TRBJ1-1; 7 nucleotides line up with TRBD1. V was pared by 4 bases and J by 4 bases, with 4 bases of the junction left unmatched. Looked up from germline, CDR1 is SGHKS and CDR2 is YYEKEE (reference sequence). The CDR3 contains 13 residues. The CDR3 nucleotides read TGTGCCAGCAGCGAACCAGGGGGCACTGAAGCTTTCTTT. This translates into CASSEPGGTEAFF. The entire variable domain, with the rest obtained from reference TRBV5-5 and TRBJ1-1, is as follows: DAGVTQSPTHLIKTRGQQVTLRCSPISGHKSVSWYQQVLGQGPQFIFQYYEKEERGRGNFPDRFSARQFPNYSSELNVNALLLGDSALYLCASSEPGGTEAFFGQGTRLTVV.

V usage is TRBV4-3 and J usage is TRBJ1-5; D is undetermined. CDR3 size: 15 residues. Germline loops: CDR1 LGHNA, CDR2 YSLEER. V gave up 0 bases and J gave up 10 bases, with 16 bases separating them. The CDR3: CASSQDWRDNQPQHF. CDR3 sequence (DNA): TGCGCCAGCAGCCAAGATTGGCGGGATAACCAACCCCAGCATTTT.

This chain connects TRBV2 to TRBJ2-1; TRBD2 aligns across 14 bases. Germline CDR1 SNHLY, CDR2 FYNNEI. This CDR3 has 16 residues. V lost 6 bases and J lost 12; bases outside the gene matches: 13. The DNA of the CDR3 is TGTGCCAGCAGGGGGACTAGCGGGAGAGGTGGGTTCGGGCAGTTCTTC. Its translation is CASRGTSGRGGFGQFF.

J is TRBJ2-2 and V is TRBV27, with TRBD2 matching over 16 bases. This CDR3 region has 20 residues. The germline V gene has CDR1 MNHEY and CDR2 SMNVEV (reference sequence). The V segment lost 5 bases and the J segment 5 bases; nucleotides outside the gene matches: 14. The CDR3 DNA reads as TGTGCCAGCAGTCCCGAACCGGGACTAGCGGGAGGGGAGGGGACCGGGGAGCTGTTTTTT. It encodes CASSPEPGLAGGEGTGELFF.

The V and J genes are TRBV28 and TRBJ1-1, with a tentative D call TRBD1 (6 bases). The CDR3 has 15 residues. In germline, CDR1 is MDHEN, CDR2 SYDVKM. With 5 bases removed from V and 1 base from J, the gap between germline ends came to 14 bases. CDR3 DNA: TGTGCCAGCAGTCTCCAGACAGGCCCGAACACTGAAGCTTTCTTT. Translated, it gives CASSLQTGPNTEAFF. The full variable domain, in which reference TRBV28 and TRBJ1-1 provide the parts outside the CDR3, is DVKVTQSSRYLVKRTGEKVFLECVQDMDHENMFWYRQDPGLGLRLIYFSYDVKMKEKGDIPEGYSVSREKKERFSLILESASTNQTSMYLCASSLQTGPNTEAFFGQGTRLTVV.

J is TRBJ2-1 and V is TRBV30; 10 bases align to TRBD1. The V gene end was trimmed by 2 bases and the J gene end by 2 bases; junction bases not matched to a gene: 12. CDR3 size: 18 residues. Germline V lookup: CDR1 GTSNPN, CDR2 SVGIG (reference sequence). The CDR3 region is CAWSWGDRGPYTYNEQFF. For the CDR3, the DNA is TGTGCCTGGAGTTGGGGGGACAGGGGCCCTTACACCTACAATGAGCAGTTCTTC. The full variable domain, with the rest looked up from reference TRBV30 and TRBJ2-1, is SQTIHQWPATLVQPVGSPLSLECTVEGTSNPNLYWYRQAAGRGLQLLFYSVGIGQISSEVPQNLSASRPQDRQFILSSKKLLLSDSGFYLCAWSWGDRGPYTYNEQFFGPGTRLTVL.

This rearrangement joins TRBV5-1 to TRBJ1-2, with D possibly being TRBD1 (5 bases). The CDR3 totals 14 residues. Germline V gene data show CDR1 as SGHRS and CDR2 as YFSETQ. Trimming took off 3 bases at V and 4 bases at J, with 13 bases between the two ends. The CDR3 DNA reads as TGCGCCAGCAGCTGGACACAGTTGGGCTATGGCTACACCTTC. Translating it yields CASSWTQLGYGYTF.

The J gene is TRBJ1-2, the V gene TRBV19; TRBD1 matches 7 bases. The trim removed 3 bases at V and 8 bases at J, leaving 12 bases unmatched. CDR3 length equals 15 residues. The germline gives CDR1 LNHDA, CDR2 SQIVND (reference sequence). The CDR3 region has the DNA TGTGCCAGTAGTATCTCGCCGACAGGGTTATTCGGCTACACCTTC. Protein sequence: CASSISPTGLFGYTF. Combining the CDR3 with reference TRBV19 and TRBJ1-2 gives the whole variable domain DGGITQSPKYLFRKEGQNVTLSCEQNLNHDAMYWYRQDPGQGLRLIYYSQIVNDFQKGDIAEGYSVSREKKESFPLTVTSAQKNPTAFYLCASSISPTGLFGYTFGSGTRLTVV.

This clone was recorded a few times. V is TRBV7-3 and J is TRBJ2-1; weak D call: TRBD2 (6 bases). The V and J ends lost 0 bases and 0 bases respectively, with 9 bases between them. Germline CDR1 SGHTA, CDR2 FQGTGA. This CDR3 region has 16 residues. Here the CDR3 reads CASSLTEGSSYNEQFF. In DNA, the CDR3 is TGTGCCAGCAGCTTAACGGAGGGGAGCTCCTACAATGAGCAGTTCTTC.

The gene calls are TRBV5-1 and TRBJ2-3; no clear D gene. The CDR3 has 11 residues. Germline V lookup: CDR1 SGHRS, CDR2 YFSETQ. V shed 0 bases and J shed 10 bases, with 6 bases lying between them. CDR3 in amino acids: CASSLAGSQYF. In DNA form, the CDR3 reads TGCGCCAGCAGCTTGGCGGGTTCGCAGTATTTT. Combining the CDR3 with reference TRBV5-1 and TRBJ2-3 gives the whole variable domain KAGVTQTPRYLIKTRGQQVTLSCSPISGHRSVSWYQQTPGQGLQFLFEYFSETQRNKGNFPGRFSGRQFSNSRSEMNVSTLELGDSALYLCASSLAGSQYFGPGTRLTVL.

This clone appeared a single time. The chain couples TRBV7-2 to TRBJ2-1, with 10 bases lining up with TRBD2. V was clipped by 4 bases and J by 8 bases; unmatched bases: 11. Germline assignment: CDR1 SGHTA and CDR2 FQGNSA. There are 16 residues in the CDR3. CDR3 loop: CASSSLTSGNRYEQFF. The CDR3 nucleotides read TGTGCCAGCAGCTCCCTTACTAGCGGGAACCGGTATGAGCAGTTCTTC. Looking up the rest from reference TRBV7-2 and TRBJ2-1 gives the full variable domain: GAGVSQSPSNKVTEKGKDVELRCDPISGHTALYWYRQSLGQGLEFLIYFQGNSAPDKSGLPSDRFSAERTGGSVSTLTIQRTQQEDSAVYLCASSSLTSGNRYEQFFGPGTRLTVL.

The V gene is TRBV13, the J gene TRBJ2-1; TRBD2 aligns across 15 bases. The trim removed 5 bases at V and 7 bases at J, leaving 3 bases unmatched. Germline-derived CDR1 and CDR2 are PRHDT and FYEKMQ (reference sequence). This CDR3 spans 15 amino acids. CDR3 protein: CASSPGTSGGNEQFF. The CDR3, as DNA: TGTGCCAGCAGCCCCGGGACTAGCGGGGGGAATGAGCAGTTCTTC.

The V gene is TRBV7-9, the J gene TRBJ2-2, with D unclear. The ends were cut back, 7 bases at V and 8 bases at J, with 8 bases in the middle. Per germline, CDR1 SEHNR and CDR2 FQNEAQ (reference sequence). The CDR3 runs 11 residues. This CDR3 reads CASTFRGELFF. The CDR3 coding sequence is TGTGCCAGCACCTTCAGGGGGGAGCTGTTTTTT.

This clone was seen a handful of times. This chain links TRBV28 with TRBJ2-3; 8 positions agree with TRBD2. CDR3 size: 14 residues. V lost 6 bases and J lost 7; bases outside the gene matches: 9. CDR1 MDHEN and CDR2 SYDVKM come from the germline V gene. The CDR3 region is CASRPPGGGNTQYF. The CDR3 DNA follows: TGTGCCAGCAGGCCTCCGGGAGGGGGAAATACGCAGTATTTT.

The chain links TRBV19 to TRBJ2-7; D might be TRBD2 (6 bases). Germline loops: CDR1 LNHDA, CDR2 SQIVND (reference sequence). Between the trimmed V and J ends, which lost 8 bases and 0 bases, there was a span of 11 bases. The CDR3 runs 13 residues. CDR3 sequence: CASSFGSSYEQYF. CDR3 DNA sequence: TGTGCCAGTTCATTCGGGAGCTCCTACGAGCAGTACTTC. Together with reference TRBV19 and TRBJ2-7, the CDR3 gives the full variable domain: DGGITQSPKYLFRKEGQNVTLSCEQNLNHDAMYWYRQDPGQGLRLIYYSQIVNDFQKGDIAEGYSVSREKKESFPLTVTSAQKNPTAFYLCASSFGSSYEQYFGPGTRLTVT.

The chain carries TRBV28 and TRBJ1-2; 8 nucleotides match TRBD1. V was pared by 5 bases and J by 2 bases, with 7 bases of the junction left unmatched. CDR1 is MDHEN and CDR2 is SYDVKM in the germline V gene. This CDR3 spans 15 amino acids. The CDR3 nucleotides are TGTGCCAGCAGTCCTGGGACAGGCGGGAACTATGGCTACACCTTC. Protein product: CASSPGTGGNYGYTF.

The J gene is TRBJ1-1, the V gene TRBV7-3; D remains ambiguous. Germline assignment: CDR1 SGHTA and CDR2 FQGTGA. The CDR3 covers 14 residues. V gave up 4 bases and J gave up 3 bases, with 12 bases separating them. CDR3 sequence reads: CASSSRGVDTEAFF. CDR3 nucleotides: TGTGCCAGCAGCTCTCGAGGCGTTGACACTGAAGCTTTCTTT.

V is TRBV3-1 (or the pseudogene TRBV3-2) and J is TRBJ2-1; 12 positions agree with TRBD2. Germline trimming cut 1 base from V and 0 bases from J; bases unmatched to any gene: 7. This CDR3 contains 19 residues. CDR1 is LGHDT and CDR2 is YNNKEL in the germline V gene (reference sequence). The CDR3 DNA reads TGTGCCAGCAGCCAAGCCCGGACTAGCGGGGAGAGCTCCTACAATGAGCAGTTCTTC. Its translation is CASSQARTSGESSYNEQFF.

The CDR3 DNA reads as TGTGCCAGCAGCGTAGGGGGTAGGGGGCTCTTTGATGAGCAGTTCTTC. Protein: CASSVGGRGLFDEQFF. V is TRBV9 and J is TRBJ2-1; 7 bases agree with TRBD1. V trimming: 0 bases; J trimming: 8 bases; junction bases outside the gene matches: 11. Germline assignment: CDR1 SGDLS and CDR2 YYNGEE. This CDR3 has 16 residues. The full variable domain, with the rest looked up from reference TRBV9 and TRBJ2-1, is DSGVTQTPKHLITATGQRVTLRCSPRSGDLSVYWYQQSLDQGLQFLIQYYNGEERAKGNILERFSAQQFPDLHSELNLSSLELGDSALYFCASSVGGRGLFDEQFFGPGTRLTVL.

The chain couples TRBV5-6 to TRBJ2-2, with TRBD2 matching over 7 bases. The CDR3 is 13 amino acids. With 4 bases clipped from V and 6 bases from J, the junction kept 3 bases outside the gene matches. The germline V gene encodes CDR1 SGHDT and CDR2 YYEEEE. DNA of the CDR3: TGTGCCAGCAGCCAGGGAGGGGCCGGGGAGCTGTTTTTT. It translates to CASSQGGAGELFF.

The V gene is TRBV13, the J gene TRBJ2-2; possibly TRBD2 for D (6 bases). The CDR3 loop spans 16 amino acids. The ends were cut back, 5 bases at V and 2 bases at J, with 15 bases in the middle. Germline CDR1 and CDR2: PRHDT and FYEKMQ (reference sequence). The CDR3 is CASSPGRRTNTGELFF. The CDR3 DNA reads TGTGCCAGCAGCCCGGGGAGGCGGACCAACACCGGGGAGCTGTTTTTT.

The CDR3 DNA reads as TGTGCCAGTAGTATTCGCGGGGGCGGGAGCGGAGAGACCCAGTACTTC. It yields the protein CASSIRGGGSGETQYF. The V call is TRBV19, the J call TRBJ2-5; tentatively, D is TRBD2 (7 bases). The V gene's germline CDR1 is LNHDA and CDR2 SQIVND (reference sequence). Trimming left V 3 bases short and J 4 bases short, with 18 bases between. This CDR3 is built from 16 residues.